This entry is about one T cell receptor beta chain. Its antigen is as yet unknown. An assay was performed, and its level was deep. The assay was immunoSEQ multiplex PCR, and TCRdb's table has in-frame clones only and misses some. The table has some 2 million clones, approximately 95% seen once; the top ten hold under 0.15%. This specimen comes from a study of shared clonotypes between healthy human individuals. Across the whole study: CD4 naive and memory got three plates each, CD8 naive two, CD8 memory one. Study outcomes and limitations: Investigators collected only blood, and repertoires in tissues likely differ.

Germline CDR1 is LGHNA and CDR2 is YSLEER. V was clipped by 0 bases and J by 4 bases, with 12 bases between them. The CDR3 runs to 15 residues. The origin of this receptor is a man in his late teens or twenties in good health. The chain carries TRBV4-3 and TRBJ2-5; D may be TRBD1 or TRBD2 (6 bases each). Sequences were obtained from naive CD4+ T cells sorted from blood. The subset was: CD45RA+ positively selected. Here the CDR3 reads CASSQDGKGGETQYF. The CDR3 DNA reads as TGCGCCAGCAGCCAAGATGGAAAGGGGGGAGAGACCCAGTACTTC.